This TCR beta chain was captured in a study of shared clonotypes between healthy human individuals. Study-level findings and limits: Clonotype sharing among donors was thought likely to change with sequencing depth. Generally, estimated richness proved larger in naive subsets than it did in memory subsets.

With 3 bases clipped from V and 2 bases from J, the junction kept 2 bases outside the gene matches. Germline V lookup: CDR1 SGHRS, CDR2 YFSETQ. The CDR3 length is 14 residues. Each sample came from a Caucasian adult donor living in Nashville, Tennessee. A CD45RA-negative memory subset and a CD45RA+ naive subset were separated from the CD4+ cells. Comments on this clone: The antigen remains unidentified. At the DNA level, this CDR3 is encoded by other sequences in the same sample as well.

Produced via immunoSEQ multiplex PCR; TCRdb's table is partial and in-frame only. The data contain roughly 1.4 million clones, approximately 98.5% of them singletons. The origin of this receptor is a man aged 25-45 years in good health. The material sequenced was naive CD4+ T cells sorted from blood. As to subset: CD45RA+ positively selected. The chain uses TRBV5-1 and TRBJ1-2; TRBD1 aligns across 9 bases. This CDR3 reads CASSSDRGNYGYTF. DNA for the CDR3: TGCGCCAGCAGCTCCGACAGGGGGAACTATGGCTACACCTTC.